These 32 T cell receptor beta chains were all obtained from the same sample, sequenced in a study of cytomegalovirus exposure and HLA in healthy donors. Primers included in the PCR were 60 Vbeta and 13 Jbeta primers. Sequencing was performed with immunoSEQ multiplex PCR; in TCRdb, only in-frame clones are kept and a portion is missing. The sample has about 170,000 clones, about 85% seen once; the top ten hold 2.5% to 3%. Sequencing input: PBMCs. Every receptor here comes from a man aged 30 to 45 in good health and CMV-seropositive.

Points on this clone: At one end, the junction sequence differs from germline, possibly due to a read error. The CDR3 region has the DNA TGTACCAGCATGGGCCGCAACTATAATTCACCCCTCCACTTT. Amino acid sequence: CTSMGRNYNSPLHF. The chain combines TRBV2 with TRBJ1-6, with D unclear. The CDR3 sequence is 14 residues long. CDR1 and CDR2 (germline): SNHLY, FYNNEI. Drawing the rest from reference TRBV2 and TRBJ1-6, the complete variable domain is EPEVTQTPSHQVTQMGQEVILRCVPISNHLYFYWYRQILGQKVEFLVSFYNNEISEKSEIFDDQFSVERPDGSNFTLKIRSTKLEDSAMYFCTSMGRNYNSPLHFGNGTRLTVT.

The gene calls are TRBV6-4 and TRBJ2-2; 8 bases are shared with TRBD2. The CDR3 covers 14 residues. Per the germline V gene, CDR1 is MRHNA and CDR2 is SNTAGT. The J segment lost 8 bases and the V segment lost 6 bases, leaving 8 bases of the junction unmatched. DNA of the CDR3: TGTGCCAGCAGGGAAGCGGGAGATGGTGGGGAGCTGTTTTTT. Translated, it gives CASREAGDGGELFF.

The chain combines TRBV27 with TRBJ1-3, with D uncertain. Per germline, CDR1 MNHEY and CDR2 SMNVEV (reference sequence). The CDR3 has 13 residues. V lost 3 bases to trimming and J lost 1 base, with 4 bases between them. The chain's CDR3 is CASSFASGNTIYF. The DNA for the CDR3 is TGTGCCAGCAGTTTCGCGTCTGGAAACACCATATATTTT.

This clone has just one count. This chain joins TRBV19 and TRBJ2-1; 14 bases are a match to TRBD2. Germline CDR1 reads LNHDA; CDR2 reads SQIVND (reference sequence). This CDR3 contains 22 residues. V lost 4 bases, J lost 0 bases, and 17 bases stayed unmatched. CDR3 bases: TGTGCCAGTAGTAAGGGACTAGCGGGAGAAACGGACCTATTAAGCTCCTACAATGAGCAGTTCTTC. Protein: CASSKGLAGETDLLSSYNEQFF. The full variable domain, completed using reference TRBV19 and TRBJ2-1, is DGGITQSPKYLFRKEGQNVTLSCEQNLNHDAMYWYRQDPGQGLRLIYYSQIVNDFQKGDIAEGYSVSREKKESFPLTVTSAQKNPTAFYLCASSKGLAGETDLLSSYNEQFFGPGTRLTVL.

The chain links TRBV18 to TRBJ2-5; D is uncertain. Trimming removed 3 bases from V and 2 bases from J, with 10 bases in between. Germline V gene data show CDR1 as KGHSH and CDR2 as LQKENI. This CDR3 region has 14 residues. The CDR3 DNA is TGTGCCAGCTCACCCTTTATGGAGCAAGAGACCCAGTACTTC. It is translated as CASSPFMEQETQYF.

This clone was detected a few times. The V call is TRBV19, the J call TRBJ1-1; no clear D. CDR1 and CDR2 (germline): LNHDA, SQIVND (reference sequence). Trimming removed 3 bases from V and 1 base from J, with 12 bases in between. The CDR3 totals 15 residues. CDR3 residues: CASSILPQANTEAFF. CDR3 DNA: TGTGCCAGTAGTATCCTTCCGCAGGCGAACACTGAAGCTTTCTTT.

The V gene is TRBV19, the J gene TRBJ2-1; TRBD1 agrees at 7 bases. The CDR3 totals 15 residues. Germline CDR1 LNHDA, CDR2 SQIVND (reference sequence). Trimming cost V 1 base and J 7 bases; bases outside gene matches: 7. The CDR3 spells CASSIAAARGNEQFF. For the CDR3, the DNA is TGTGCCAGTAGTATAGCAGCGGCCAGGGGGAATGAGCAGTTCTTC.

The rearrangement joins TRBV7-2 to TRBJ2-3, with 11 bases fitting TRBD2. With 2 bases clipped from V and 5 bases from J, the junction kept 9 bases outside the gene matches. The CDR3 runs 17 residues. Germline V gene lookup returns CDR1 SGHTA and CDR2 FQGNSA. The CDR3: CASSLLGSGLAGDTQYF. The DNA for the CDR3 is TGTGCCAGCAGCTTACTAGGCAGTGGACTAGCGGGAGATACGCAGTATTTT.

CDR3 bases: TGTGCCAGCAGCTCAGGGGGCAGTTACACTGAAGCTTTCTTT. It yields the protein CASSSGGSYTEAFF. The J gene is TRBJ1-1, the V gene TRBV11-2; 8 bases map to TRBD1. Trimming cost V 4 bases and J 3 bases; bases outside gene matches: 4. The CDR3 consists of 14 residues. The V gene's germline CDR1 is SGHAT and CDR2 FQNNGV.

Here the CDR3 reads CASSSRGVAGAYNEQFF. The CDR3 coding sequence is TGTGCCAGCAGCTCTAGGGGGGTAGCGGGAGCCTACAATGAGCAGTTCTTC. This chain connects TRBV7-2 to TRBJ2-1, with 9 bases aligning to TRBD2. CDR1 is SGHTA, CDR2 FQGNSA, per germline. The CDR3 runs 17 residues. V lost 4 bases to trimming and J lost 2 bases; unmatched junction nucleotides: 9.

V gene TRBV19 combines with J gene TRBJ2-6; tentative D call: TRBD2 (6 bases). Germline CDR1 and CDR2: LNHDA and SQIVND (reference sequence). This CDR3 is 16 amino acids long. V lost 5 bases and J lost 1, with 12 bases in between. CDR3 in DNA: TGTGCCAGTAGTCGTGGCGGGAATTCTGGGGCCAACGTCCTGACTTTC. It codes for CASSRGGNSGANVLTF.

The gene calls are TRBV7-8 and TRBJ2-1; no firm D call. Per the germline V gene, CDR1 is SGHVS and CDR2 is FQNEAQ. The length of the CDR3 is 14 residues. Between the trimmed V and J ends, which lost 0 bases and 9 bases, there was a span of 12 bases. The CDR3 nucleotides are TGTGCCAGCAGCTTAGCATTTCTAGTATCTGAGCAGTTCTTC. Residues: CASSLAFLVSEQFF.

This sequence joins TRBV29-1 and TRBJ2-1, with 7 nucleotides matching TRBD1. The CDR3 spans 13 residues. V was pared by 8 bases and J by 5 bases, with 9 bases of the junction left unmatched. The germline V gene encodes CDR1 SQVTM and CDR2 ANQGSEA. The CDR3 loop reads CSSTIDRDNEQFF. The CDR3 DNA reads TGCAGCTCGACGATTGACAGGGACAATGAGCAGTTCTTC.

The rearrangement joins TRBV5-1 to TRBJ1-2; 8 bases agree with TRBD1. The CDR3 has 16 amino acids. V was pared by 0 bases and J by 8 bases, with 12 bases of the junction left unmatched. CDR1 SGHRS and CDR2 YFSETQ come from the germline V gene. Written as DNA, the CDR3 is TGCGCCAGCAGCTTGGCCTATGGACAGGGCGTACGGGGCTACACCTTC. It codes for CASSLAYGQGVRGYTF.

The V call is TRBV5-8, the J call TRBJ2-4; 10 bases are shared with TRBD1. Germline CDR1 reads SGHTS; CDR2 reads YDEGEE. This CDR3 has 14 residues. With V trimmed by 7 bases and J by 6 bases, 7 bases remained unmatched. DNA for the CDR3: TGTGCCAGCCCTCCGGGACAGGGGAGAAACATTCAGTACTTC. This encodes CASPPGQGRNIQYF.

The chain links TRBV18 to TRBJ2-2; 8 nucleotides line up with TRBD1. The CDR3 sequence is 14 residues long. Trimming removed 4 bases from V and 6 bases from J; junction bases left unmatched: 4. CDR1 and CDR2 from the germline V gene are KGHSH and LQKENI. CDR3 in amino acids: CASSHQTGAGELFF. The CDR3 bases are TGTGCCAGCTCACACCAGACAGGGGCCGGGGAGCTGTTTTTT.

In nucleotides, the CDR3 is TGTGCCAGCAGCTTTATTCGAGGCGCCGGGGAGCTGTTTTTT. This translates into CASSFIRGAGELFF. This sequence joins TRBV11-3 and TRBJ2-2; no definite D call. The V end lost 3 bases, the J end lost 6 bases, and 11 bases lay between the germline ends. The CDR3 spans 14 residues. Germline values: CDR1 SGHNT, CDR2 YENEEA.

The chain links TRBV5-1 to TRBJ2-1, with 15 bases matching TRBD2. The CDR3 is 20 residues long. The germline V gene encodes CDR1 SGHRS and CDR2 YFSETQ. The V segment lost 4 bases and the J segment 1 base; nucleotides outside the gene matches: 12. The CDR3 loop is CASSPVRLGLAGGSYNEQFF. The CDR3 DNA is TGCGCCAGCAGCCCGGTCCGTTTAGGACTAGCGGGAGGGTCCTACAATGAGCAGTTCTTC. The variable domain in full, completed from reference TRBV5-1 and TRBJ2-1, reads KAGVTQTPRYLIKTRGQQVTLSCSPISGHRSVSWYQQTPGQGLQFLFEYFSETQRNKGNFPGRFSGRQFSNSRSEMNVSTLELGDSALYLCASSPVRLGLAGGSYNEQFFGPGTRLTVL.

The chain combines TRBV6-6 with TRBJ2-1, with 9 nucleotides matching TRBD2. This CDR3 has 15 amino acids. Per the germline V gene, CDR1 is MNHNY and CDR2 is SVGAGI (reference sequence). Trimming removed 3 bases from V and 4 bases from J; junction bases left unmatched: 4. As DNA, the CDR3 is TGTGCCAGCAGTTATCGGCTAGCGGGATACAATGAGCAGTTCTTC. It codes for CASSYRLAGYNEQFF.

The chain combines TRBV19 with TRBJ1-4; TRBD1 might be the D (5 bases). Trimming removed 3 bases from V and 6 bases from J, with 11 bases in between. From germline, CDR1 is LNHDA and CDR2 SQIVND (reference sequence). The CDR3 is made up of 14 amino acids. CDR3 residues: CASSMGREDEKLFF. The CDR3, as DNA: TGTGCCAGTAGTATGGGCAGGGAGGATGAAAAACTGTTTTTT.

The chain recombines TRBV11-2 with TRBJ2-7; 8 positions match TRBD1. The CDR3 consists of 16 residues. Unmatched junction bases numbered 9, after V lost 3 bases and J lost 2 bases. Per germline, CDR1 SGHAT and CDR2 FQNNGV. The CDR3 DNA reads TGTGCCAGCAGCTTCTCGACGACAGGGGATCCCTACGAGCAGTACTTC. This translates into CASSFSTTGDPYEQYF. Full variable domain (rest looked up from reference TRBV11-2 and TRBJ2-7): EAGVAQSPRYKIIEKRQSVAFWCNPISGHATLYWYQQILGQGPKLLIQFQNNGVVDDSQLPKDRFSAERLKGVDSTLKIQPAKLEDSAVYLCASSFSTTGDPYEQYFGPGTRLTVT.

This rearrangement joins TRBV6-5 to TRBJ2-2; D gene ambiguous. This CDR3 spans 12 amino acids. Between the trimmed V and J ends, which lost 8 bases and 6 bases, there was a span of 10 bases. Per the germline V gene, CDR1 is MNHEY and CDR2 is SVGAGI. The CDR3 reads CASESSAGELFF. In DNA, the CDR3 is TGTGCCAGCGAGAGCAGCGCCGGGGAGCTGTTTTTT.

The CDR3 coding sequence is TGTGCCAGCAAGAGGCGACAGGGCCGGTCCTACGAGCAGTACGTC. This translates into CASKRRQGRSYEQYV. J is TRBJ2-7 and V is TRBV11-3; 7 nucleotides agree with TRBD1. The CDR3 runs to 15 residues. The V gene's germline CDR1 is SGHNT and CDR2 YENEEA. V lost 7 bases to trimming and J lost 1 base; unmatched junction nucleotides: 10.

The chain recombines TRBV5-6 with TRBJ1-2; D might be TRBD1 (6 bases). V lost 3 bases to trimming and J lost 4 bases, with 10 bases between them. Germline V gene lookup returns CDR1 SGHDT and CDR2 YYEEEE. This CDR3 region has 13 residues. CDR3 coding DNA: TGTGCCAGCAGCTCCGGACAGCTCTATGGCTACACCTTC. Translating gives CASSSGQLYGYTF. The full variable domain, with the rest looked up from reference TRBV5-6 and TRBJ1-2, is DAGVTQSPTHLIKTRGQQVTLRCSPKSGHDTVSWYQQALGQGPQFIFQYYEEEERQRGNFPDRFSGHQFPNYSSELNVNALLLGDSALYLCASSSGQLYGYTFGSGTRLTVV.

J is TRBJ1-4 and V is TRBV7-2, with TRBD1 matching over 8 bases. The CDR3 totals 17 residues. The V segment lost 5 bases and the J segment 0 bases; nucleotides outside the gene matches: 8. From germline, CDR1 is SGHTA and CDR2 FQGNSA. The CDR3 protein is CASSRDRGSATNEKLFF. The CDR3 DNA reads TGTGCCAGCAGCCGTGACAGGGGTTCTGCAACTAATGAAAAACTGTTTTTT. Filled out from reference TRBV7-2 and TRBJ1-4, the complete variable domain reads GAGVSQSPSNKVTEKGKDVELRCDPISGHTALYWYRQSLGQGLEFLIYFQGNSAPDKSGLPSDRFSAERTGGSVSTLTIQRTQQEDSAVYLCASSRDRGSATNEKLFFGSGTQLSVL.

The chain uses TRBV7-9 and TRBJ1-5; D is unresolved. Deletions cut 3 bases from V and 0 bases from J, with 15 bases between. From germline, CDR1 is SEHNR and CDR2 FQNEAQ (reference sequence). The length of the CDR3 is 17 residues. The CDR3 loop reads CASSFFRLGDSNQPQHF. The CDR3 DNA sequence: TGTGCCAGCAGCTTCTTCCGGTTGGGAGATAGCAATCAGCCCCAGCATTTT. Filled out from reference TRBV7-9 and TRBJ1-5, the complete variable domain reads DTGVSQNPRHKITKRGQNVTFRCDPISEHNRLYWYRQTLGQGPEFLTYFQNEAQLEKSRLLSDRFSAERPKGSFSTLEIQRTEQGDSAMYLCASSFFRLGDSNQPQHFGDGTRLSIL.

The V call is TRBV27, the J call TRBJ2-1; 7 bases fit TRBD2. This CDR3 has 15 residues. The ends lost 4 bases at V and 6 bases at J; junction bases unmatched: 9. Germline V gene sequence: CDR1 MNHEY, CDR2 SMNVEV (reference sequence). Here the CDR3 DNA reads TGTGCCAGCAGTTCCCTCCGGGAGGACGGCAATGAGCAGTTCTTC. Its translation: CASSSLREDGNEQFF.

The table lists this clone with a few counts. Mismatch with germline at one junction end may stem from a read error. This chain connects TRBV7-7 to TRBJ1-1; D is unclear. CDR3 size: 16 residues. In germline, CDR1 is SSHAT, CDR2 FNYEAQ (reference sequence). This CDR3 is CASSPSASLRPTEAFF. CDR3 sequence (DNA): TGTGCTAGCAGCCCTTCAGCTAGTCTGCGCCCCACTGAAGCTTTCTTT. The full variable domain, in which reference TRBV7-7 and TRBJ1-1 provide the parts outside the CDR3, is GAGVSQSPRYKVTKRGQDVTLRCDPISSHATLYWYQQALGQGPEFLTYFNYEAQPDKSGLPSDRFSAERPEGSISTLTIQRTEQRDSAMYRCASSPSASLRPTEAFFGQGTRLTVV.

CDR3 residues: CASSQLTSGANVLTF. CDR3 bases: TGTGCCAGCAGCCAACTGACATCTGGGGCCAACGTCCTGACTTTC. The V and J genes are TRBV14 and TRBJ2-6; no firm D call. Trimming removed 2 bases from V and 1 base from J, with 6 bases in between. Looked up from germline, CDR1 is SGHDN and CDR2 is FVKESK. CDR3 length: 15 residues. The whole variable domain, filled in from reference TRBV14 and TRBJ2-6, reads EAGVTQFPSHSVIEKGQTVTLRCDPISGHDNLYWYRRVMGKEIKFLLHFVKESKQDESGMPNNRFLAERTGGTYSTLKVQPAELEDSGVYFCASSQLTSGANVLTFGAGSRLTVL.

This chain joins TRBV14 and TRBJ2-5, with 13 positions matching TRBD2. Germline lookup yields CDR1 SGHDN and CDR2 FVKESK. V lost 1 base, J lost 4 bases, and 6 bases stayed unmatched. This CDR3 is 17 amino acids long. In DNA form, the CDR3 reads TGTGCCAGCAGCCAAGTCCAGGGACTAGCGGGAATAGAGACCCAGTACTTC. As protein: CASSQVQGLAGIETQYF. Filled out from reference TRBV14 and TRBJ2-5, the complete variable domain reads EAGVTQFPSHSVIEKGQTVTLRCDPISGHDNLYWYRRVMGKEIKFLLHFVKESKQDESGMPNNRFLAERTGGTYSTLKVQPAELEDSGVYFCASSQVQGLAGIETQYFGPGTRLLVL.

V gene TRBV9 combines with J gene TRBJ2-3; TRBD2 might be the D (6 bases). Trimming removed 3 bases at V and 5 bases at J, with 16 bases between. This CDR3 is 15 amino acids long. Per germline, CDR1 SGDLS and CDR2 YYNGEE. The CDR3 reads CASSAEGLAVDTQYF. The CDR3 DNA follows: TGTGCCAGCAGCGCGGAGGGTTTAGCGGTAGATACGCAGTATTTT.

The chain uses TRBV6-6 and TRBJ2-7; TRBD2 agrees at 7 bases. Trimming cost V 2 bases and J 1 base; bases outside gene matches: 5. The CDR3 has 15 residues. CDR1 and CDR2 (germline): MNHNY, SVGAGI (reference sequence). CDR3: CASSYASGLSYEQYF. CDR3 nucleotide sequence: TGTGCCAGCAGTTACGCCTCGGGACTATCCTACGAGCAGTACTTC.